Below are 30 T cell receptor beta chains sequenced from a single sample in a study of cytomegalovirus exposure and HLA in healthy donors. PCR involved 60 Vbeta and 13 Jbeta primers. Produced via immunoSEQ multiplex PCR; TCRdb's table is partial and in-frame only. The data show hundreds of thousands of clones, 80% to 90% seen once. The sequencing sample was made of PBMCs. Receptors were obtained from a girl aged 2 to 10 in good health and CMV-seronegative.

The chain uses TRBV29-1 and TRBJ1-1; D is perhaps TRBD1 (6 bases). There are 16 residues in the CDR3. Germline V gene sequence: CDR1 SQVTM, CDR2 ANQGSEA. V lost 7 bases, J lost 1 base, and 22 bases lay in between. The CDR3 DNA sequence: TGCAGCGGACTCGGGGCGGGGGGCTTTCGGAACACTGAAGCTTTCTTT. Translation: CSGLGAGGFRNTEAFF.

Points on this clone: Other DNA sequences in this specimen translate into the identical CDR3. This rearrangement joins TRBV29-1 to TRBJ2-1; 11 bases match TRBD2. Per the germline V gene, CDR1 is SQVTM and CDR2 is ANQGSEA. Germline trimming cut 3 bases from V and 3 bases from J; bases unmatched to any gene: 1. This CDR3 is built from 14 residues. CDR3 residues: CSVEGTSGYNEQFF. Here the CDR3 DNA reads TGCAGCGTTGAGGGGACTAGCGGCTACAATGAGCAGTTCTTC.

For the CDR3, the DNA is TGCAGCGTTGCCCTAGCGTTCCACACAGATACGCAGTATTTT. Translating it yields CSVALAFHTDTQYF. This chain links TRBV29-1 with TRBJ2-3; a possible D gene is TRBD2 (6 bases). Trimming stripped 4 bases from V and 2 bases from J, with 13 bases between. The CDR3 totals 14 residues. CDR1 is SQVTM, CDR2 ANQGSEA, per germline.

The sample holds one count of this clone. The CDR3 sequence is CASSLSLAGGEQYF. CDR3 DNA: TGTGCCAGCAGTTTAAGCCTAGCGGGAGGGGAGCAGTACTTC. This sequence joins TRBV27 and TRBJ2-7; TRBD2 matches 12 bases. Trimming at V came to 2 bases and at J to 7 bases, leaving 3 bases not matched to a gene. Germline V gives CDR1 MNHEY, CDR2 SMNVEV (reference sequence). CDR3 length: 14 residues.

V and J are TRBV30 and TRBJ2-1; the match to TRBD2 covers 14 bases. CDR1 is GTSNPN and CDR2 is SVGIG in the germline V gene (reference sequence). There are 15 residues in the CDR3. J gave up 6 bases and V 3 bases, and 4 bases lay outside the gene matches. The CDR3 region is CAWSVGTSGSNEQFF. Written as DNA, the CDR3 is TGTGCCTGGAGCGTCGGGACTAGCGGGAGCAATGAGCAGTTCTTC.

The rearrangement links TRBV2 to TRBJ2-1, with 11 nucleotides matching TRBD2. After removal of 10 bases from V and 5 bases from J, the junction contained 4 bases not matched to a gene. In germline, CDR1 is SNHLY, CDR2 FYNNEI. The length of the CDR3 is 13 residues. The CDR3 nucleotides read TGTGCCATGGGACTAGCGGCGGACAATGAGCAGTTCTTC. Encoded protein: CAMGLAADNEQFF.

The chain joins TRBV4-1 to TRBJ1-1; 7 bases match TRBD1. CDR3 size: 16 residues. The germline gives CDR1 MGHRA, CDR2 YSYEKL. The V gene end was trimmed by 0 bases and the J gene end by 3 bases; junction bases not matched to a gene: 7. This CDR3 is CASSQDPDREDTEAFF. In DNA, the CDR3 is TGCGCCAGCAGCCAAGATCCAGACAGGGAGGACACTGAAGCTTTCTTT.

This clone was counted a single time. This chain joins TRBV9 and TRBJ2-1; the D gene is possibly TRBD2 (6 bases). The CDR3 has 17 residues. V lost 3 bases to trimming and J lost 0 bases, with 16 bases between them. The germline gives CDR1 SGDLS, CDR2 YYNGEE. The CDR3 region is CASSGGGITSSYNEQFF. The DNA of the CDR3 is TGTGCCAGCAGCGGGGGCGGGATTACGAGCTCCTACAATGAGCAGTTCTTC.

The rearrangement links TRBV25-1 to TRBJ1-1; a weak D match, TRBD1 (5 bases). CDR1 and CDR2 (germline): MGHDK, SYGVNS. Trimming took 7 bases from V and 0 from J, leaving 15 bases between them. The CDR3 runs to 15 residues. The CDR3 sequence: CASNREGLMNTEAFF. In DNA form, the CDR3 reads TGTGCCAGCAACCGGGAGGGACTGATGAACACTGAAGCTTTCTTT.

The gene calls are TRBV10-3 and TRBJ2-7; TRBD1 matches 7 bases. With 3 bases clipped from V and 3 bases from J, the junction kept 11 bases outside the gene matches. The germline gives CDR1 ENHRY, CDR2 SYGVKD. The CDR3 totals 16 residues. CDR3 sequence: CAISDRGPSWLYEQYF. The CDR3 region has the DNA TGTGCCATCAGTGATAGGGGGCCTAGCTGGCTCTACGAGCAGTACTTC.

The CDR3 coding sequence is TGTGCCAGCAGTGGAGGAAAAGCCGGACAGGCGTCGGAAAAACTGTTTTTT. Its protein is CASSGGKAGQASEKLFF. The rearrangement joins TRBV6-1 to TRBJ1-4, with 7 bases identical to TRBD1. The CDR3 has 17 amino acids. Looked up from germline, CDR1 is MNHNS and CDR2 is SASEGT. V trimming: 4 bases; J trimming: 8 bases; junction bases outside the gene matches: 16.

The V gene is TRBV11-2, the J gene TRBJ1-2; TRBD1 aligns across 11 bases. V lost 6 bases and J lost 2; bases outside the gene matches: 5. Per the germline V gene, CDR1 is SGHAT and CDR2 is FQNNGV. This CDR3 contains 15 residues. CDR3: CASSRRDRGNYGYTF. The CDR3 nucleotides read TGTGCCAGCAGTCGCCGGGACAGGGGGAACTATGGCTACACCTTC. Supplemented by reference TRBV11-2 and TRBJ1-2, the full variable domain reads EAGVAQSPRYKIIEKRQSVAFWCNPISGHATLYWYQQILGQGPKLLIQFQNNGVVDDSQLPKDRFSAERLKGVDSTLKIQPAKLEDSAVYLCASSRRDRGNYGYTFGSGTRLTVV.

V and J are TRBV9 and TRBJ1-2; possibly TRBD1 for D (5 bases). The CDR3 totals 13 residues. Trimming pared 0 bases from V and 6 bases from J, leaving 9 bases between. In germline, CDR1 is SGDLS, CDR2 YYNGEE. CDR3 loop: CASSVVVGDGYTF. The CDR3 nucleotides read TGTGCCAGCAGCGTAGTTGTAGGGGATGGCTACACCTTC.

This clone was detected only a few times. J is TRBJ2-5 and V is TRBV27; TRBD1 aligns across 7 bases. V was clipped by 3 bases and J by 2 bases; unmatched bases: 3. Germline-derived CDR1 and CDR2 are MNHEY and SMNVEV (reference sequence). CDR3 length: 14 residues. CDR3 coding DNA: TGTGCCAGCAGTTTTGGGGACAGACAAGAGACCCAGTACTTC. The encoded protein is CASSFGDRQETQYF.

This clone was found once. The CDR3 loop is CASGAGGNEQYF. The CDR3 DNA follows: TGTGCCTCGGGGGCAGGGGGTAACGAGCAGTACTTC. The gene calls are TRBV10-3 and TRBJ2-7; D might be TRBD1 (7 bases). The CDR3 has 12 amino acids. Looked up from germline, CDR1 is ENHRY and CDR2 is SYGVKD. Trimming took off 11 bases at V and 5 bases at J, with 16 bases between the two ends.

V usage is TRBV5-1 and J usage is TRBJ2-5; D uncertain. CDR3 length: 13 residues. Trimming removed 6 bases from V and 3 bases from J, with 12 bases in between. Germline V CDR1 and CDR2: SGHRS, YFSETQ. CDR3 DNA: TGCGCCAGCACACCCTCCCCGGAAGAGACCCAGTACTTC. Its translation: CASTPSPEETQYF. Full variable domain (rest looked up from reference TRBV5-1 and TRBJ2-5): KAGVTQTPRYLIKTRGQQVTLSCSPISGHRSVSWYQQTPGQGLQFLFEYFSETQRNKGNFPGRFSGRQFSNSRSEMNVSTLELGDSALYLCASTPSPEETQYFGPGTRLLVL.

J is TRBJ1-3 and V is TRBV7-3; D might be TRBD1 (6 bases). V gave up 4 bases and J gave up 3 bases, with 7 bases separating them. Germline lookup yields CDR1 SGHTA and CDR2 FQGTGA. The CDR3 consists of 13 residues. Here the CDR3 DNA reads TGTGCCAGCAGCTCAGGGGTTGGAAACACCATATATTTT. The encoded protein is CASSSGVGNTIYF.

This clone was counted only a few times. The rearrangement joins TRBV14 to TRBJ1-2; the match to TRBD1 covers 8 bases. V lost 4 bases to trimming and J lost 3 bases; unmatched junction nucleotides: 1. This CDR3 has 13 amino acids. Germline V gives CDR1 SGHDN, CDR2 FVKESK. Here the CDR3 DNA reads TGTGCCAGCAGCCTACAGGGGGACTATGGCTACACCTTC. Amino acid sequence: CASSLQGDYGYTF. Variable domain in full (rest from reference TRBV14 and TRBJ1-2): EAGVTQFPSHSVIEKGQTVTLRCDPISGHDNLYWYRRVMGKEIKFLLHFVKESKQDESGMPNNRFLAERTGGTYSTLKVQPAELEDSGVYFCASSLQGDYGYTFGSGTRLTVV.

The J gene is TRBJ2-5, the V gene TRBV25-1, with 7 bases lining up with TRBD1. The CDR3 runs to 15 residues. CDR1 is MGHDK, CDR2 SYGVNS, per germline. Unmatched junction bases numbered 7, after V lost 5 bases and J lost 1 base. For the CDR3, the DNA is TGTGCCAGCAGTACACCGACAGGGAGCCAAGAGACCCAGTACTTC. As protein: CASSTPTGSQETQYF. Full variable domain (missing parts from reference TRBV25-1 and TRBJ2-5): EADIYQTPRYLVIGTGKKITLECSQTMGHDKMYWYQQDPGMELHLIHYSYGVNSTEKGDLSSESTVSRIRTEHFPLTLESARPSHTSQYLCASSTPTGSQETQYFGPGTRLLVL.

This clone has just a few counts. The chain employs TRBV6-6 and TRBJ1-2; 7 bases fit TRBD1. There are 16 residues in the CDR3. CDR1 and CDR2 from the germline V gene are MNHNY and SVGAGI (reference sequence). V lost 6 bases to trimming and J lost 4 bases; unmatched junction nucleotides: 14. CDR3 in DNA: TGTGCCAGCAGGACTTTGACAGGGTCGGAATTCTATGGCTACACCTTC. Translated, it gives CASRTLTGSEFYGYTF.

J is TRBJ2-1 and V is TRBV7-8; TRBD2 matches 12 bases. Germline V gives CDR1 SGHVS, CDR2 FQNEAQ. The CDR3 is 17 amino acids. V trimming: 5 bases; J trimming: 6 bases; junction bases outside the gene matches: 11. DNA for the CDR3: TGTGCCAGCAGCAACCCAGAAAGACTAGCGGGAGTCAATGAGCAGTTCTTC. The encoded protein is CASSNPERLAGVNEQFF.

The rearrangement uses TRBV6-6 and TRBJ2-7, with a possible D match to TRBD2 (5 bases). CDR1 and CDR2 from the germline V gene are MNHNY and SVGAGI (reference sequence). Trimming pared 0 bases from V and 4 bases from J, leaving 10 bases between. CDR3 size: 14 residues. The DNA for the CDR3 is TGTGCCAGCAGTTACTCGAAGCGAGGGTACGAGCAGTACTTC. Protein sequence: CASSYSKRGYEQYF.

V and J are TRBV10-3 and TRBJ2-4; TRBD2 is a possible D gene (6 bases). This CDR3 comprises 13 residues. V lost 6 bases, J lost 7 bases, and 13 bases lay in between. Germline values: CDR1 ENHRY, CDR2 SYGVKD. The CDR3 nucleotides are TGTGCCATCAGCACGGGACTTGGGAACATTCAGTACTTC. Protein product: CAISTGLGNIQYF.

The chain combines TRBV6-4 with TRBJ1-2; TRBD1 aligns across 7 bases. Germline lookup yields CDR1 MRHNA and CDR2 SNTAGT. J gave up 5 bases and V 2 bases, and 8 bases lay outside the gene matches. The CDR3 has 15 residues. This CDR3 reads CASSDRGPRCYGYTF. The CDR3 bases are TGTGCCAGCAGTGACAGGGGGCCCCGATGTTATGGCTACACCTTC.

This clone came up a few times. CDR3 bases: TGTGCCAGCAGTTACTATGGCCTCAGCTACGAGCAGTACTTC. Its translation: CASSYYGLSYEQYF. This rearrangement joins TRBV6-5 to TRBJ2-7; D not certain. Germline CDR1 and CDR2: MNHEY and SVGAGI. The CDR3 totals 14 residues. Deletions cut 1 base from V and 3 bases from J, with 10 bases between.

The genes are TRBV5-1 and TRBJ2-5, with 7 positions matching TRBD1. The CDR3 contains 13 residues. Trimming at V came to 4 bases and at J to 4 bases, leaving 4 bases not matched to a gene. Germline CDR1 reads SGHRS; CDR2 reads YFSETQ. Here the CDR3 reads CASSPPGGETQYF. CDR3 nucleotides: TGCGCCAGCAGCCCCCCAGGGGGAGAGACCCAGTACTTC.

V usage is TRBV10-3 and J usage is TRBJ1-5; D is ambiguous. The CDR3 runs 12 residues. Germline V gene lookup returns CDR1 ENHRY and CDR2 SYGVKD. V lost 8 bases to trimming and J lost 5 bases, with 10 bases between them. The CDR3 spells CAIGQVDQPQHF. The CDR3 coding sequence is TGTGCCATCGGGCAAGTTGATCAGCCCCAGCATTTT.

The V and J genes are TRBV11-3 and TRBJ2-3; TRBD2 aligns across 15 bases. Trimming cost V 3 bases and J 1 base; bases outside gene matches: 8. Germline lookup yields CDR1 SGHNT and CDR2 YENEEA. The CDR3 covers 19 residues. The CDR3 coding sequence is TGTGCCAGCAGCTTCATCGGGACTAGCGGGGGGACGCGCACAGATACGCAGTATTTT. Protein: CASSFIGTSGGTRTDTQYF. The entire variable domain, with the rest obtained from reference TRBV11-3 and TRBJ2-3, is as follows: EAGVVQSPRYKIIEKKQPVAFWCNPISGHNTLYWYLQNLGQGPELLIRYENEEAVDDSQLPKDRFSAERLKGVDSTLKIQPAELGDSAVYLCASSFIGTSGGTRTDTQYFGPGTRLTVL.

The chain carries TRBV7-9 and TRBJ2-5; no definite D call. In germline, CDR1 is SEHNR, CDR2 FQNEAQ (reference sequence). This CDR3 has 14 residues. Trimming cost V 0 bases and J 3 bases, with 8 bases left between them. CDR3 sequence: CASSLAGGEETQYF. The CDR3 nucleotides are TGTGCCAGCAGCTTAGCTGGCGGTGAAGAGACCCAGTACTTC. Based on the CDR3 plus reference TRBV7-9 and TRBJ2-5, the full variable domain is DTGVSQNPRHKITKRGQNVTFRCDPISEHNRLYWYRQTLGQGPEFLTYFQNEAQLEKSRLLSDRFSAERPKGSFSTLEIQRTEQGDSAMYLCASSLAGGEETQYFGPGTRLLVL.

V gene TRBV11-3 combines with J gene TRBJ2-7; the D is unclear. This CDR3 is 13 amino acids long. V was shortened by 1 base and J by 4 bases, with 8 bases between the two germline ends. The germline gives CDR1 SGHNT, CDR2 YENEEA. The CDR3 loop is CASSLGPSYEQYF. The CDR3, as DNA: TGTGCCAGCAGCTTAGGTCCCAGTTACGAGCAGTACTTC. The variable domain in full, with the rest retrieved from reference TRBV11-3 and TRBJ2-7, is EAGVVQSPRYKIIEKKQPVAFWCNPISGHNTLYWYLQNLGQGPELLIRYENEEAVDDSQLPKDRFSAERLKGVDSTLKIQPAELGDSAVYLCASSLGPSYEQYFGPGTRLTVT.